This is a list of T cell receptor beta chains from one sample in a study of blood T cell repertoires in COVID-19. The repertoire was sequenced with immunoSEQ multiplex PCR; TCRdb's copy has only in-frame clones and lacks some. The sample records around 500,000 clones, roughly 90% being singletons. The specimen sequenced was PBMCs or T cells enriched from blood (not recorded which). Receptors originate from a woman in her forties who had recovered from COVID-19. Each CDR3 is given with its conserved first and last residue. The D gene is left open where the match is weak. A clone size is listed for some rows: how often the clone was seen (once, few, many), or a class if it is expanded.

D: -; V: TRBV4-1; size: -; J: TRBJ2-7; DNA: TGCGCCAGCAGCCCCGCTGGGCCGAGCTCCTACGAGCAGTACTTC; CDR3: CASSPAGPSSYEQYF
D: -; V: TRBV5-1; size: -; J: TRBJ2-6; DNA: TGCGCCAGCAGCTTGGAAGGGGCCGGGGCCAACGTCCTGACTTTC; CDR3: CASSLEGAGANVLTF
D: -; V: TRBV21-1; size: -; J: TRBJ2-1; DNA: TGTGCCAGCAGCCAAAGGCTCGGATGGAGGCAGTTCTTC; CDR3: CASSQRLGWRQFF
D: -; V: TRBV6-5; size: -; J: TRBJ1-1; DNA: TGTGCCAGCAGTTCTGAGAAGAACACTGAAGCTTTCTTT; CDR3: CASSSEKNTEAFF
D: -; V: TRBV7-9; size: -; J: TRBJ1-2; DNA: TGTGCCAGCAGCTTAGCCCAGTCTAACTATGGCTACACCTTC; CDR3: CASSLAQSNYGYTF
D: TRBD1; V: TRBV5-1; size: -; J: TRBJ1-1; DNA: TGCGCCAGCAGCTTGGGACAGGGGGCTTACACTGAAGCTTTCTTT; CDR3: CASSLGQGAYTEAFF
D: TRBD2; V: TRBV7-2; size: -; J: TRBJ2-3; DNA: TGTGCCAGCAGCCTGAGACCTAGCGGGGGGAGCACAGATACGCAGTATTTT; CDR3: CASSLRPSGGSTDTQYF
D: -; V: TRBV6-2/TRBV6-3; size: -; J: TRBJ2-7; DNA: TGTGCCAGCAGTTACTCGATGACTAGAGGCGTCTACGAGCAGTACTTC; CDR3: CASSYSMTRGVYEQYF
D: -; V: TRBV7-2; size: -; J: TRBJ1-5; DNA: TGTGCCAGCAGCTCAAGCGGGGGGGCTGGTCAGCCCCAGCATTTT; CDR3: CASSSSGGAGQPQHF
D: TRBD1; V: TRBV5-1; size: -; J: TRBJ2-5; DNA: TGCGCCAGCAGCTTGGCAGGGACAGGGGAAGAGACCCAGTACTTC; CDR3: CASSLAGTGEETQYF
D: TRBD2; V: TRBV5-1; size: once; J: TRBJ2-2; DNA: TGCGCCAGCAGCTTGGTCGCACTAGCGGGAGTCGGGGAGCTGTTTTTT; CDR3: CASSLVALAGVGELFF
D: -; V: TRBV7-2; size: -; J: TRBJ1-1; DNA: TGTGCCAGCAGCTTAGTAACACAAAGGAGGACTGAAGCTTTCTTT; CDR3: CASSLVTQRRTEAFF
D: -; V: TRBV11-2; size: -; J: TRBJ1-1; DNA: TGTGCCAGCAGCTTAGATAGTATCACTGAAGCTTTCTTT; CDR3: CASSLDSITEAFF
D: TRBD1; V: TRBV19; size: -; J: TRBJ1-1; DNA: TGTGCCAGTAGTGCGACAGGGGACACTGAAGCTTTCTTT; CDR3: CASSATGDTEAFF
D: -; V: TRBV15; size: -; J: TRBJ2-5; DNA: TGTGCCACCAGCCGCCACGGACAGGGAGGGGAGACCCAGTACTTC; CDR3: CATSRHGQGGETQYF
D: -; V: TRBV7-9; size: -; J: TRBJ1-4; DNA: TGTGCCAGCAGCGCCCGGGACACCTCTAATGAAAAACTGTTTTTT; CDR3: CASSARDTSNEKLFF
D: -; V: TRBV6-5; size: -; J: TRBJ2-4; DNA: TGTGCCAGCAGTTATTCAGAGGGTTTTTTGGACATTCAGTACTTC; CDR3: CASSYSEGFLDIQYF
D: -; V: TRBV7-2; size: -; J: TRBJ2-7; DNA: TGTGCCAGCAGCGCGGGACAGCCCTACGAGCAGTACTTC; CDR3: CASSAGQPYEQYF
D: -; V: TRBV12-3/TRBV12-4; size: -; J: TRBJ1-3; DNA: TGTGCCAGCAGTTCCCAGAACACCATATATTTT; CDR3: CASSSQNTIYF
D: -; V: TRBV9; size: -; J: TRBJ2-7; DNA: TGTGCCAGCAGCGTATCTGGCGGCCAACACTACGAGCAGTACTTC; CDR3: CASSVSGGQHYEQYF
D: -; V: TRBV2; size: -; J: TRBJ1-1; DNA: TGTGCCATCCACGTGACAGTGAACACTGAAGCTTTCTTT; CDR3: CAIHVTVNTEAFF
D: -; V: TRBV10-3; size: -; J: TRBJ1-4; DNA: TGTGCCATCAGTGAAGGTCAGGGTAGGGAAAAACTGTTTTTT; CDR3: CAISEGQGREKLFF
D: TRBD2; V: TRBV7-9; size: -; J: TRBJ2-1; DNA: TGTGCCAGCAGCTTAGGCCTAGCGGGTACTATGAATGAGCAGTTCTTC; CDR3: CASSLGLAGTMNEQFF
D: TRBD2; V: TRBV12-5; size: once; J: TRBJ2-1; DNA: TGTGCTAGTGGTCCGGGACTAGCGGACAATGAGCAGTTCTTC; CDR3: CASGPGLADNEQFF
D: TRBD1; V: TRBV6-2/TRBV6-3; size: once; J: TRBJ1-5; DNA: TGTGCCAGCAGTTACCGGGCAGGGGGTCAGCCCCAGCATTTT; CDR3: CASSYRAGGQPQHF
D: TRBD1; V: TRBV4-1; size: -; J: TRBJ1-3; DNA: TGCGCCAGCAGCCAAGAGCAGGGGGGAACTGGAAACACCATATATTTT; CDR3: CASSQEQGGTGNTIYF
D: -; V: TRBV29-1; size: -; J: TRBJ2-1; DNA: TGCAGCGTTGCGATCCGAATCGGGGGGCAGTTCTTC; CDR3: CSVAIRIGGQFF
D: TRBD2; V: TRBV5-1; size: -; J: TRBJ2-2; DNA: TGCGCCAGCAGTCAGACTAGCGGGAGTTATGCCGGGGAGCTGTTTTTT; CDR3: CASSQTSGSYAGELFF
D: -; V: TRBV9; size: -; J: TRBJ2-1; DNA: TGTGCCAGCAGCGTTAGAACAGGGATTGGGGGTGGCAATGAGCAGTTCTTC; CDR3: CASSVRTGIGGGNEQFF
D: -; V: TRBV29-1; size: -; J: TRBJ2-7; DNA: TGCAGCGTTGGGGACCCCTTTTCGGGGGAATACGAGCAGTACTTC; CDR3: CSVGDPFSGEYEQYF
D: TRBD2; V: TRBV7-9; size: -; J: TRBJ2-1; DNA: TGTGCCAGCAGCCATACTAGCGGGAGGGATTACAATGAGCAGTTCTTC; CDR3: CASSHTSGRDYNEQFF
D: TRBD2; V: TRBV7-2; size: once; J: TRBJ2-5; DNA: TGTGCCAGTACTAGCGGGGGGCGGGAGACCCAGTACTTC; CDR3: CASTSGGRETQYF
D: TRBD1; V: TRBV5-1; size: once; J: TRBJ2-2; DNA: TGCGCCAGCAGCTTAGGGACAGGGAACACCGGGGAGCTGTTTTTT; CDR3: CASSLGTGNTGELFF
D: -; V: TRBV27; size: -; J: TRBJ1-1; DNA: TGTGCCAGCAGTTTATCGGCCAGGAACACTGAAGCTTTCTTT; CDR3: CASSLSARNTEAFF
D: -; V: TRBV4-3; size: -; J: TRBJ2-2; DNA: TGCGCCAGCAGCCAAGAGTCCAGGACCGGGGAGCTGTTTTTT; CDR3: CASSQESRTGELFF
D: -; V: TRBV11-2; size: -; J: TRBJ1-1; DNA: TGTGCCAGCAGCTTAGAGGGGCCGGCTTTCTTT; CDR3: CASSLEGPAFF
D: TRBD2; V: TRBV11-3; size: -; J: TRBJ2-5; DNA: TGTGCCAGCAGCCCCGGACTAGCGGGGGTCTTCCAAGAGACCCAGTACTTC; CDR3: CASSPGLAGVFQETQYF
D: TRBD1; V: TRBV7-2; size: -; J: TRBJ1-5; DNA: TGTGCCAGCAGCTTAGGACAGGGGTTTCAGCCCCAGCATTTT; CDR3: CASSLGQGFQPQHF
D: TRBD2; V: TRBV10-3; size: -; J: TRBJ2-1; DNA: TGTGCCATCAGGACCACTAGCGGGGGGAGCTCCTACAATGAGCAGTTCTTC; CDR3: CAIRTTSGGSSYNEQFF